This TCR beta chain was captured by sequencing in a study of T cell repertoires in cytomegalovirus infection. In the study overall: A matching HLA type, together with CMV infection, was signaled by public TCR beta signatures.

Germline V lookup: CDR1 MGHRA, CDR2 YSYEKL. This CDR3 comprises 16 residues. Between the trimmed V and J ends, which lost 1 base and 8 bases, there was a span of 20 bases. TCRdb re-called the reads through MiXCR, storing one row per CDR3 protein. The data show 200,000 to 300,000 distinct CDR3 sequences, with less than 9.5% seen just once and less than 15% held by the top ten. Points from the study as a whole: Cumulative frequency (of public TCR beta family members) identified carriers of CMV plus the relevant HLA. Dominating the ex vivo response were TCR beta clonotypes that were CMV-specific and HLA-C-restricted.

Many counts were recorded for this clonotype. Its cognate antigen is unknown. The chain recombines TRBV4-1 with TRBJ1-2; tentative D call: TRBD1 (6 bases). Sequenced sample: PBMCs. This clonotype was obtained from a human donor in good health (CMV status not recorded). Some clones in this sample may be carry-over from other donors' samples. The CDR3 sequence: CASSQGTHREVLGYTF. CDR3 coding DNA: TGCGCCAGCAGCCAAGGGACTCACAGGGAGGTGTTGGGCTACACCTTC.